This T cell receptor beta chain is drawn from a study of blood T cells in healthy people across ages (dated by TCRdb to between 2015 and 2017). About the investigation overall: In model experiments, template switching captured roughly one uniquely barcoded TCR beta cDNA molecule for every two T cells. Two additional independent replicas of 1 million unique cDNA reads from the same blood draw were analyzed for two donors (one aged 18 to 30 and one aged 80 or older). The donors were divided into four age groups: young (average around 17 years), middle-aged (roughly 42), aged (around 59) and long-lived (around 87). To avoid experimental bias, donors of different ages were randomly spread across the sequencing lanes. The study measured age-related changes in TCR beta repertoire diversity using deep sequencing normalized with unique cDNA molecular identifiers. The study at large found these results: Because the CMV infection status of the donors was unknown, age-related changes in expanded clonotypes may potentially have been confounded. Estimates of total diversity based on one million sequenced T cells were regarded as lower bounds and as underestimates. Because profiling used bulk unsorted PBMCs, naive and antigen-experienced compartments could not be compared conclusively. As age increased, observed TCR beta diversity per million T cells dropped in a roughly linear way, and a significant reduction was already evident by age 40. The percentage of naive T cells measured by flow cytometry correlated strongly with observed TCR beta diversity. The long-lived group showed more naive CD4+ T cells, fewer expanded clones and increased TCR diversity than the aged group, suggesting age selection.

The donors were some 39 Caucasian individuals from Russia, aged roughly 6 to 90 years, who were systemically healthy. About 10 milliliters of peripheral blood were collected from each donor into EDTA-treated Vacutainer tubes. Ficoll-Paque density-gradient centrifugation was used to isolate PBMCs, with at least 6.5 million per sample. Trizol reagent was used to extract total RNA from PBMCs, with at least 6 micrograms per sample. For every donor, flow cytometry on a PBMC aliquot measured the percentage of naive CD45RAhigh/CD27high T cells. Library method: 5' RACE. The listed sequencing device is Illumina HiSeq 2500. A second PCR of about 6 to 12 cycles was performed with a sample-barcoded 5' primer and a J-beta primer mix. Each TCR beta cDNA molecule received a unique molecular identifier from a template-switch 5' adaptor carrying 12 random nucleotides. Each sample yielded at least 3 million CDR3-containing paired-end reads. First-strand cDNA synthesis was performed from all RNA using the Mint cDNA synthesis kit, with priming by a TRBC-specific oligonucleotide. After uracil-DNA glycosylase treatment, a first 18-cycle PCR used universal primers M1SS and BC2_uni_R on all cDNA. The published analysis was carried out like this. For normalization, 1 million high-quality reads, each with a distinct molecular identifier, were randomly selected from each sample. Reads with shared molecular identifiers were discarded instead of being binned into consensus sequences. MiTCR, with a Q25 quality threshold and the strictest error-elimination algorithm, was used for CDR3 identification, clonotype clustering and error correction. A nonparametric unseen species model with Euler transformation was used to estimate a lower bound on total TCR beta diversity. TCRdb reprocessed the public reads (quality trimming at Q25 with fastp, clone calling with MiXCR) and kept in-frame beta chains. Here each entry gathers all rows of one CDR3 protein and keeps the most common genes and DNA. What appears here as the V and J calls and clone size reflects TCRdb's work, not the paper's. Across this sample there are about 900,000 distinct CDR3 sequences, with 45% to 50% seen only once. The ten largest account for roughly 12% of the sample.

To note about this clonotype: No antigen is known for it. Base-call qualities are not available, and no considerably larger clone is one nucleotide away.

Material for sequencing was blood. This clonotype was sampled from a man aged 25-45 years in good health.

The sequence in DNA is TGTGCCAGCAGCCCAACATGGAACACTGAAGCTTTCTTT. It codes for CASSPTWNTEAFF. The chain links TRBV7-6 with TRBJ1-1; the D gene lacks a confident call. For CDR1 and CDR2, the germline V gene lists SGHVS and FNYEAQ. The CDR3 contains 13 residues, cysteine and phenylalanine counted. The DNA shown is the 39-base CDR3, in frame from base 1. Trimming takes 5 bases from V and 1 base from J, and the germline ends sit 8 bases apart.